The next 32 T cell receptor beta chains were all read from a single sample in a study of Graves' ophthalmopathy and Graves' hyperthyroidism. Using RNA transcripts, the TCR beta CDR3 regions were amplified. HTBI primers primed a first-round RT-PCR, and a second-round multiplex PCR followed. In TCRdb, the multiplex PCR reads were re-called with MiXCR into one record per CDR3 protein. The table shows roughly 400,000 distinct CDR3 sequences, with 15% occurring only once. The sequencing sample was made of peripheral blood. These receptors came from a woman aged 18-29 years with stable Graves' hyperthyroidism.

This clonotype came up many times. The genes are TRBV24-1 and TRBJ2-5, with 10 bases identical to TRBD1. J gave up 3 bases and V 4 bases, and 4 bases lay outside the gene matches. This CDR3 is 15 amino acids long. Germline V CDR1 and CDR2: KGHDR, SFDVKD. CDR3 in DNA: TGTGCCACCAGTGACCCCGGGACAGGGGAAGAGACCCAGTACTTC. This gives the protein CATSDPGTGEETQYF.

This clonotype showed up many times. The rearrangement links TRBV5-6 to TRBJ1-1, with D possibly being TRBD1 (5 bases). V was clipped by 1 base and J by 10 bases, with 20 bases between them. The CDR3 is 15 amino acids. Germline-derived CDR1 and CDR2 are SGHDT and YYEEEE. The CDR3 protein is CASSLRDRPGLRAFF. In DNA form, the CDR3 reads TGTGCCAGCAGCTTGAGGGACCGCCCAGGTTTAAGAGCTTTCTTT. Together with reference TRBV5-6 and TRBJ1-1, the CDR3 gives the full variable domain: DAGVTQSPTHLIKTRGQQVTLRCSPKSGHDTVSWYQQALGQGPQFIFQYYEEEERQRGNFPDRFSGHQFPNYSSELNVNALLLGDSALYLCASSLRDRPGLRAFFGQGTRLTVV.

This clonotype was picked up many times. V usage is TRBV24-1 and J usage is TRBJ1-1; D call uncertain. Germline CDR1 reads KGHDR; CDR2 reads SFDVKD. The CDR3 length is 13 residues. Trimming took off 3 bases at V and 3 bases at J, with 7 bases between the two ends. CDR3 sequence reads: CATSDKKDTEAFF. DNA for the CDR3: TGTGCCACCAGTGATAAAAAGGACACTGAAGCTTTCTTT.

This clonotype has a count of ten or more. The chain is built from TRBV19 and TRBJ1-5, with D unclear. Germline CDR1 reads LNHDA; CDR2 reads SQIVND (reference sequence). The CDR3 spans 14 residues. V lost 3 bases to trimming and J lost 7 bases, with 13 bases between them. CDR3 loop: CASSIEGQAQPQHF. The CDR3 DNA follows: TGTGCCAGTAGTATCGAAGGGCAGGCCCAGCCCCAGCATTTT.

Many counts were recorded for this clonotype. The chain employs TRBV6-5 and TRBJ2-7, with D uncertain. V was clipped by 3 bases and J by 3 bases, with 15 bases between them. CDR3 length equals 15 residues. The germline CDR1 and CDR2 sequences are MNHEY and SVGAGI. Here the CDR3 reads CASSYTPAGYYEQYF. As DNA, the CDR3 is TGTGCCAGCAGTTATACCCCCGCCGGGTACTACGAGCAGTACTTC.

This clonotype has only a few counts. The chain uses TRBV9 and TRBJ1-3; D not resolved. The CDR3 length is 15 residues. Germline V gene sequence: CDR1 SGDLS, CDR2 YYNGEE. The V and J ends lost 0 bases and 4 bases respectively, with 11 bases between them. CDR3 DNA sequence: TGTGCCAGCAGCGTAGAGGAAGGTCCCGGAAACACCATATATTTT. This sequence encodes CASSVEEGPGNTIYF.

This clonotype was seen many times. The chain recombines TRBV7-6 with TRBJ2-7, with D uncertain. Germline CDR1 is SGHVS and CDR2 is FNYEAQ. The V and J ends lost 1 base and 1 base respectively, with 11 bases between them. The CDR3 consists of 15 residues. CDR3 nucleotide sequence: TGTGCCAGCAGCTTAGGGGTTGGGGTTTCCTACGAGCAGTACTTC. Its protein is CASSLGVGVSYEQYF.

This clonotype was counted many times. The CDR3 DNA follows: TGTGCCAGCGCAGAGGGAGTGACCCAGTACTTC. Protein: CASAEGVTQYF. This chain joins TRBV6-2 or TRBV6-3 and TRBJ2-5, with a possible D match to TRBD2 (5 bases). Trimming shortened V by 8 bases and J by 7 bases, and 11 bases separated the two germline ends. The CDR3 consists of 11 residues. Germline lookup yields CDR1 MNHEY and CDR2 SVGEGT.

Many counts were recorded for this clonotype. This chain connects TRBV11-2 to TRBJ1-2; D perhaps matches TRBD1 (6 bases). Germline loops: CDR1 SGHAT, CDR2 FQNNGV. The CDR3 has 15 amino acids. Trimming removed 4 bases from V and 6 bases from J, with 18 bases in between. The CDR3 region has the DNA TGTGCCAGCAGCTCCCTTAGGGGGACCGTGAATGGCTACACCTTC. Residues: CASSSLRGTVNGYTF.

J is TRBJ1-2 and V is TRBV19, with a tentative D call TRBD1 (5 bases). This CDR3 region has 14 residues. CDR1 is LNHDA and CDR2 is SQIVND in the germline V gene (reference sequence). With 3 bases removed from V and 4 bases from J, the gap between germline ends came to 12 bases. CDR3 DNA: TGTGCCAGTAGTATTAGGTCCCAGGGCTATGGCTACACCTTC. This codes for CASSIRSQGYGYTF.

The J gene is TRBJ1-2, the V gene TRBV11-2; 11 positions match TRBD1. With 1 base clipped from V and 6 bases from J, the junction kept 7 bases outside the gene matches. Germline assignment: CDR1 SGHAT and CDR2 FQNNGV. This CDR3 region has 16 residues. Here the CDR3 reads CASSLVPGQGADGYTF. CDR3 coding DNA: TGTGCCAGCAGCTTAGTCCCCGGACAGGGGGCTGATGGCTACACCTTC.

The table lists this clonotype with many counts. The chain joins TRBV19 to TRBJ1-1; TRBD1 might be the D (6 bases). Trimming took off 3 bases at V and 1 base at J, with 12 bases between the two ends. The CDR3 is 15 amino acids. CDR1 and CDR2 (germline): LNHDA, SQIVND (reference sequence). Here the CDR3 DNA reads TGTGCCAGTAGTATGGCAGGGGTCCAGAACACTGAAGCTTTCTTT. Protein: CASSMAGVQNTEAFF.

This clonotype was seen a few times. The chain employs TRBV4-2 and TRBJ1-6, with TRBD1 identical over 9 bases. Germline V gives CDR1 LGHNA, CDR2 YNFKEQ. This CDR3 spans 15 amino acids. Trimming took 4 bases from V and 6 from J; bases not matched to a gene: 4. CDR3 coding DNA: TGTGCCAGCAGCCGATCGGACAGGGGTAATTCACCCCTCCACTTT. Residues: CASSRSDRGNSPLHF.

There are a few counts of this clonotype. V and J are TRBV4-2 and TRBJ2-5; D may be TRBD2 (6 bases). Looked up from germline, CDR1 is LGHNA and CDR2 is YNFKEQ. V was shortened by 0 bases and J by 4 bases, with 12 bases between the two germline ends. The CDR3 sequence is 15 residues long. The CDR3 region has the DNA TGTGCCAGCAGCCAAGATTCAAGGGGAGGAGAGACCCAGTACTTC. Amino acid sequence: CASSQDSRGGETQYF.

This clonotype was picked up many times. The chain carries TRBV5-1 and TRBJ2-7; the match to TRBD2 covers 11 bases. In germline, CDR1 is SGHRS, CDR2 YFSETQ. The CDR3 is 15 amino acids. V lost 3 bases to trimming and J lost 5 bases; unmatched junction nucleotides: 7. CDR3 region: CASSSSLAGADEQYF. CDR3 bases: TGCGCCAGCAGCTCCTCACTAGCGGGGGCGGACGAGCAGTACTTC.

Regarding this clonotype: This may arise from a read error, as a much more abundant clone is one base away. This CDR3 is missing its conserved last phenylalanine or tryptophan, likely due to a read error. The DNA is omitted, as the CDR3 cannot be located on it reliably, and the CDR3 follows TCRdb's listing. The chain is built from TRBV6-1 and TRBJ1-2; TRBD1 is taken as the D call from the table, unchecked against the DNA. Per the germline V gene, CDR1 is MNHNS and CDR2 is SASEGT. 14 amino acids form the CDR3, both terminal residues included. The CDR3 reads CASRDPGVLYGHTV.

Ten or more counts support this clonotype. The rearrangement joins TRBV7-8 to TRBJ2-5; perhaps TRBD2 as D (5 bases). The CDR3 runs 13 residues. Per the germline V gene, CDR1 is SGHVS and CDR2 is FQNEAQ. Trimming shortened V by 5 bases and J by 5 bases, and 12 bases separated the two germline ends. The CDR3 nucleotides read TGTGCCAGCAGCCCGGACTTCAGGGAGACCCAGTACTTC. This sequence encodes CASSPDFRETQYF.

This clonotype was observed at least ten times. This sequence joins TRBV5-1 and TRBJ2-7; D remains ambiguous. V was cut by 7 bases and J by 5 bases, with 16 bases left in between. The CDR3 has 13 amino acids. Germline assignment: CDR1 SGHRS and CDR2 YFSETQ. CDR3 in amino acids: CASRSRDRDEQYF. As DNA, the CDR3 is TGCGCCAGCCGAAGCAGAGATCGGGACGAGCAGTACTTC.

This clonotype was found many times. The chain is built from TRBV12-3 or TRBV12-4 and TRBJ1-2; D uncertain. V lost 5 bases, J lost 0 bases, and 13 bases lay in between. The CDR3 consists of 15 residues. The CDR3 DNA follows: TGTGCCAGCAGTAACCACCGGACGGCTAACTATGGCTACACCTTC. It is translated as CASSNHRTANYGYTF.

A few counts support this clonotype. The V and J genes are TRBV6-5 and TRBJ2-1; D gene unclear. The CDR3 loop spans 17 amino acids. The germline CDR1 and CDR2 sequences are MNHEY and SVGAGI. Trimming took 0 bases from V and 5 from J, leaving 17 bases between them. CDR3 bases: TGTGCCAGCAGTTACTCGAGTTGGAGCGTTTACAACAATGAGCAGTTCTTC. Its translation is CASSYSSWSVYNNEQFF.

Many counts were recorded for this clonotype. The chain is built from TRBV4-1 and TRBJ2-5; TRBD1 or TRBD2 may be the D gene (5 bases each). CDR3 size: 14 residues. The ends were cut back, 4 bases at V and 4 bases at J, with 13 bases in the middle. Germline CDR1 is MGHRA and CDR2 is YSYEKL. The CDR3 here is CASSRTGAGETQYF. CDR3 nucleotide sequence: TGCGCCAGCAGCCGTACCGGGGCGGGAGAGACCCAGTACTTC.

This clonotype was detected ten times or more. The CDR3 coding sequence is TGTGCCAGCAGTTTGGGACTAGCGACGAAGACCCAGTACTTC. It codes for CASSLGLATKTQYF. This chain uses TRBV12-3 or TRBV12-4 with TRBJ2-5; 10 bases agree with TRBD2. Unmatched junction bases numbered 4, after V lost 3 bases and J lost 6 bases. This CDR3 is built from 14 residues.

In its sample, this clonotype was seen many times. The V call is TRBV20-1, the J call TRBJ2-5; 8 nucleotides align to TRBD2. After removal of 6 bases from V and 0 bases from J, the junction contained 15 bases not matched to a gene. Germline V lookup: CDR1 DFQATT, CDR2 SNEGSKA (reference sequence). CDR3 length: 17 amino acids. The CDR3: CSAHDYAGGLHQETQYF. CDR3 DNA: TGCAGTGCCCATGACTATGCGGGGGGCCTCCACCAAGAGACCCAGTACTTC.

Turning to this clonotype: The junction does not match germline at one end; this may be a read error. V gene TRBV11-2 combines with J gene TRBJ2-2; D is possibly TRBD2 (6 bases). The CDR3 runs 16 residues. The germline V gene encodes CDR1 SGHAT and CDR2 FQNNGV. In DNA form, the CDR3 reads TGTGCCAGCAGCTCCCGCGCCGGGAGTGGGCACGGGGAGCTGTGTTTT. The encoded protein is CASSSRAGSGHGELCF.

This clonotype occurred many times. The CDR3 is CATSDFLTGGVNTEAFF. As DNA, the CDR3 is TGTGCCACCAGTGATTTTCTGACAGGGGGGGTTAACACTGAAGCTTTCTTT. The J gene is TRBJ1-1, the V gene TRBV24-1; the match to TRBD1 covers 9 bases. V trimming: 1 base; J trimming: 2 bases; junction bases outside the gene matches: 7. CDR3 length equals 17 residues. Germline CDR1 and CDR2: KGHDR and SFDVKD.

The chain joins TRBV12-3 or TRBV12-4 to TRBJ1-1, with D uncertain. This CDR3 has 13 amino acids. The ends were cut back, 3 bases at V and 3 bases at J, with 8 bases in the middle. The CDR3 region is CASSFARDTEAFF. CDR3 bases: TGTGCCAGCAGTTTTGCCCGGGACACTGAAGCTTTCTTT.

The chain is built from TRBV27 and TRBJ1-2; D is uncertain. Germline V lookup: CDR1 MNHEY, CDR2 SMNVEV (reference sequence). The ends were cut back, 5 bases at V and 1 base at J, with 11 bases in the middle. The CDR3 runs 14 residues. CDR3 nucleotides: TGTGCCAGCAGTCCCCAGCGATTTAACTATGGCTACACCTTC. This codes for CASSPQRFNYGYTF.

Note on this clonotype: A read error may explain this, as a much larger clone is one base away. The CDR3 does not close with the conserved phenylalanine or tryptophan, likely indicating a read error. The genes are TRBV27 and TRBJ1-2; D is undetermined. The CDR3 is 12 amino acids. V was shortened by 5 bases and J by 8 bases, with 12 bases between the two germline ends. Germline values: CDR1 MNHEY, CDR2 SMNVEV (reference sequence). The CDR3 protein is CASSARNGGYTY. The CDR3, as DNA: TGTGCCAGCAGTGCTCGAAACGGCGGCTACACCTAC.

This clonotype was detected many times. The rearrangement uses TRBV7-9 and TRBJ2-7; unclear D gene. V was cut by 3 bases and J by 6 bases, with 9 bases left in between. This CDR3 comprises 12 residues. The germline V gene encodes CDR1 SEHNR and CDR2 FQNEAQ (reference sequence). CDR3 loop: CASSFGSAEQYF. CDR3 coding DNA: TGTGCCAGCAGCTTTGGCTCAGCCGAGCAGTACTTC.

The chain is built from TRBV6-2 or TRBV6-3 and TRBJ2-7; 11 bases fit TRBD1. The J segment lost 1 base and the V segment lost 5 bases, leaving 7 bases of the junction unmatched. The germline V gene encodes CDR1 MNHEY and CDR2 SVGEGT. The CDR3 spans 16 residues. The CDR3 DNA reads TGTGCCAGCAGTGCCCGGGGGGACAGGGGGTCCTACGAGCAGTACTTC. Its translation: CASSARGDRGSYEQYF.

The gene calls are TRBV11-2 and TRBJ1-1, with unresolved D. This CDR3 contains 13 residues. V lost 3 bases and J 4 bases, leaving 9 bases between the germline ends. Germline V gene lookup returns CDR1 SGHAT and CDR2 FQNNGV. The CDR3 DNA follows: TGTGCCAGCAGCTTTGGGTCTAGCACTGAAGCTTTCTTT. Protein: CASSFGSSTEAFF.

V is TRBV12-3 or TRBV12-4 and J is TRBJ2-5; TRBD2 matches 8 bases. This CDR3 spans 15 amino acids. J was trimmed by 4 bases and V by 8 bases; bases with no gene match: 12. DNA for the CDR3: TGTGCCAGCCTTATCGGGGCGGGGGGAAGAGAGACCCAGTACTTC. Translated: CASLIGAGGRETQYF.